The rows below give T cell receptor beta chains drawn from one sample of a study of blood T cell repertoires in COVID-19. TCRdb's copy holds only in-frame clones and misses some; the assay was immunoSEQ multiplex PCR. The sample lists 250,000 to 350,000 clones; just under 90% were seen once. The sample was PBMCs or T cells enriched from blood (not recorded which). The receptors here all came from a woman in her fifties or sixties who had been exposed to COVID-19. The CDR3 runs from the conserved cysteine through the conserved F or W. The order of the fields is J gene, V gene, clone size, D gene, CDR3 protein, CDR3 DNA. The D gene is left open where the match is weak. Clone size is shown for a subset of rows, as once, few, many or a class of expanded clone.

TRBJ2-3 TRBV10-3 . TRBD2 CAISESAGGLGDTQYF TGTGCCATCAGTGAGTCGGCGGGGGGGCTAGGAGATACGCAGTATTTT
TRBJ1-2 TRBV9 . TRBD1 CASSVLQGYGYTF TGTGCCAGCAGCGTGTTACAGGGGTATGGCTACACCTTC
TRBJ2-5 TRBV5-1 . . CASSYGGGLQETQYF TGCGCCAGCAGCTATGGAGGTGGGCTTCAAGAGACCCAGTACTTC
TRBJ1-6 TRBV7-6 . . CASSPMFNSPLHF TGTGCCAGCAGCCCTATGTTTAATTCACCCCTCCACTTT
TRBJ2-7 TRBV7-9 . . CASSPYSYEQYF TGTGCCAGCAGCCCCTACAGCTACGAGCAGTACTTC
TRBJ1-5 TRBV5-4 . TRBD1 CASSAGQGAHQPQHF TGTGCCAGCAGCGCGGGACAGGGGGCCCATCAGCCCCAGCATTTT
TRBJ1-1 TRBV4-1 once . CASSQDSQVNTEAFF TGCGCCAGCAGCCAAGATAGTCAAGTGAACACTGAAGCTTTCTTT
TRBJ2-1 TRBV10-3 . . CAISEQGHEQFF TGTGCCATCAGTGAACAGGGCCATGAGCAGTTCTTC
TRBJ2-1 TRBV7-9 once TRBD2 CASSSAGLVNEQFF TGTGCCAGCAGCTCTGCGGGACTAGTAAATGAGCAGTTCTTC
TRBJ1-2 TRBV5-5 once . CASSLVEPHEWYTF TGTGCCAGCAGCTTGGTGGAGCCTCACGAGTGGTACACCTTC
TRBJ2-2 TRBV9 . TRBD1 CASSPRTGINAGELFF TGTGCCAGCAGCCCAAGGACAGGGATAAATGCCGGGGAGCTGTTTTTT
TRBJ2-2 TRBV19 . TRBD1 CASSARTGGLMNTGELFF TGTGCCAGTAGTGCGCGGACAGGGGGACTCATGAACACCGGGGAGCTGTTTTTT
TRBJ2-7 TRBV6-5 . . CASSYSSQKTYEQYF TGTGCCAGCAGTTACTCGAGTCAAAAAACCTACGAGCAGTACTTC
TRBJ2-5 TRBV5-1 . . CASSSRLGGQETQYF TGCGCCAGCAGCTCAAGGCTGGGGGGCCAAGAGACCCAGTACTTC
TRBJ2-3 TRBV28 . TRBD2 CASLAGGYTQYF TGTGCCAGCCTAGCGGGGGGGTATACGCAGTATTTT
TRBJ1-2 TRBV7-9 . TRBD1 CASSRDSTTSQGYTF TGTGCCAGCAGCCGGGACAGCACAACATCGCAAGGCTACACCTTC
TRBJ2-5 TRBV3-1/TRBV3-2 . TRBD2 CASSQGWDSGSRETQYF TGTGCCAGCAGCCAAGGTTGGGATAGCGGGAGTCGGGAGACCCAGTACTTC
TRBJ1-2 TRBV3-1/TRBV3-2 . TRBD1 CASSQPLDRVRGYTF TGTGCCAGCAGCCAACCCCTGGACAGGGTGCGTGGCTACACCTTC
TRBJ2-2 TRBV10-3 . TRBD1 CAISLDRGPTGELFF TGTGCCATCAGTCTAGACAGGGGGCCTACCGGGGAGCTGTTTTTT
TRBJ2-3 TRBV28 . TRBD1 CASSYRGQGSDTQYF TGTGCCAGCAGCTACCGAGGACAGGGTTCAGATACGCAGTATTTT
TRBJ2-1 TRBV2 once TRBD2 CASSEQAGIYNEQFF TGTGCCAGCAGTGAACAAGCGGGGATATACAATGAGCAGTTCTTC
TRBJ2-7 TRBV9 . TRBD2 CASSVGSGSYYEQYF TGTGCCAGCAGCGTAGGAAGCGGGAGCTACTACGAGCAGTACTTC
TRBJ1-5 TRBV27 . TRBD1 CASKTGGAGQPQHF TGTGCCAGCAAGACAGGGGGCGCAGGTCAGCCCCAGCATTTT
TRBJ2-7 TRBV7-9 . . CASSTQGYEQYF TGTGCCAGCAGCACCCAGGGCTACGAGCAGTACTTC
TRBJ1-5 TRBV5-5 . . CASSSWEGSQPQHF TGTGCCAGCAGCTCCTGGGAGGGGTCTCAGCCCCAGCATTTT
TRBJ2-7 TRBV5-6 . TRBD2 CASSRGSGESTYEQYF TGTGCCAGCAGCCGAGGTAGCGGGGAATCGACCTACGAGCAGTACTTC
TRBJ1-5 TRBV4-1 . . CASSQDEGSRNQPQHF TGCGCCAGCAGCCAAGATGAGGGCTCCCGCAATCAGCCCCAGCATTTT
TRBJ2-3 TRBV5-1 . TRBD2 CASSSRGTNTDTQYF TGCGCCAGCAGCTCGCGGGGGACCAACACAGATACGCAGTATTTT
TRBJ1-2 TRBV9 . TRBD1 CASSQQGQDDGYTF TGTGCCAGCAGCCAACAGGGACAGGATGATGGCTACACCTTC
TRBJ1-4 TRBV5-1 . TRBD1 CASSLGYRDRANEKLFF TGCGCCAGCAGCTTGGGCTACCGGGACAGAGCTAATGAAAAACTGTTTTTT
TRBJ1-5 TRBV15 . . CATSSEQENQPQHF TGTGCCACCAGCAGTGAACAGGAAAATCAGCCCCAGCATTTT
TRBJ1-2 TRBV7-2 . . CASSVLKSYGYTF TGTGCCAGCAGCGTACTTAAGTCCTATGGCTACACCTTC
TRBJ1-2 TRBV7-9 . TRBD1 CASSPKGASYGYTF TGTGCCAGCAGCCCAAAGGGGGCGAGCTATGGCTACACCTTC
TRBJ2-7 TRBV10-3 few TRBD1 CAIRTTGTGSEQYF TGTGCCATCAGAACCACCGGGACAGGGTCCGAGCAGTACTTC
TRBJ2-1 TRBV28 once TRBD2 CASSLGVAGHNEQFF TGTGCCAGCAGTTTAGGGGTAGCGGGCCACAATGAGCAGTTCTTC
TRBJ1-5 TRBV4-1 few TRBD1 CASSQVQGAQPQHF TGCGCCAGCAGCCAGGTACAGGGGGCTCAGCCCCAGCATTTT
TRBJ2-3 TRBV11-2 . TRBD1 CASSFRDRGPDTQYF TGTGCCAGCAGCTTCAGGGACAGGGGGCCCGATACGCAGTATTTT
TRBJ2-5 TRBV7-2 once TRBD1 CASSLDRGSKETQYF TGTGCCAGCAGCCTCGACAGGGGGTCGAAAGAGACCCAGTACTTC
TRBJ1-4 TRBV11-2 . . CASSLVVGRGLFF TGTGCCAGCAGCTTAGTAGTGGGAAGGGGACTGTTTTTT
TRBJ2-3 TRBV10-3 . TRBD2 CAIGRGKLDTQYF TGTGCCATCGGGCGGGGGAAATTAGATACGCAGTATTTT
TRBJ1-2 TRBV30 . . CAWSLGGAVAWDGYTF TGTGCCTGGAGCTTAGGGGGTGCGGTGGCGTGGGATGGCTACACCTTC